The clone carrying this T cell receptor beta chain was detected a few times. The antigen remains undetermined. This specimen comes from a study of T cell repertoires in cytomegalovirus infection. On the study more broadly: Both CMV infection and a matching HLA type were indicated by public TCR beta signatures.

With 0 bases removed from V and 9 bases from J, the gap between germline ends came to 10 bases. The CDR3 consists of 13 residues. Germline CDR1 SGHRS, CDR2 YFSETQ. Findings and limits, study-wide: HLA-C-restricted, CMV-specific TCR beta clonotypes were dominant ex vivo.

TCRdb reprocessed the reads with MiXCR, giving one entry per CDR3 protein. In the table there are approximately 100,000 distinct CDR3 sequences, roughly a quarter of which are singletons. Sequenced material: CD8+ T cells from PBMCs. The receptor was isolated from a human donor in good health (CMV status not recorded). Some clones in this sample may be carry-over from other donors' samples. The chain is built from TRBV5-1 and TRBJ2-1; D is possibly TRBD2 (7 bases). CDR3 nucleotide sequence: TGCGCCAGCAGCTTGGGGAGGGGGGGTGAGCAGTTCTTC. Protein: CASSLGRGGEQFF.